The clone carrying this T cell receptor beta chain was recorded at least ten times. Germline-derived CDR1 and CDR2 are SGDLS and YYNGEE. V gave up 4 bases and J gave up 2 bases; unmatched junction bases: 6. CDR3 length: 15 residues. The sample belongs to a study of blood T cell repertoires in COVID-19. Assay used: immunoSEQ multiplex PCR; TCRdb lists only in-frame clones, some missing. The repertoire holds some 260,000 clones, with over 70% as singletons. Sequencing was performed on peripheral blood. This clonotype originated in a woman aged 70-85 years with COVID-19, enrolled during active disease. The gene calls are TRBV9 and TRBJ2-7, with TRBD2 identical over 10 bases. This chain's CDR3 is CASSPQAGGPYEQYF. Here the CDR3 DNA reads TGTGCCAGCAGCCCTCAAGCGGGAGGGCCCTACGAGCAGTACTTC.